The clone carrying this TCR beta chain was observed at least ten times. Its antigen is not identified. Time point given: sample taken at primary tumor resection. The sequenced material consisted of unsorted whole RNA from tumor, nontumor lung or frozen PBMC. The data stem from a study of spatial heterogeneity in lung cancer. Across the study: Sequencing consistently turned up more beta-chain sequences than alpha-chain sequences.

Study-level results: Coverage was estimated at roughly 7% of tumor T cells for alpha chains and about 13% for beta chains. How many expanded intratumoral alpha and beta TCRs were present tracked the tumor mutation count, which was a count of nonsynonymous mutations.

Every TCR cDNA molecule carried a tag that served as a unique molecular identifier. TCRdb processed the 5' RACE reads anew with MiXCR; each CDR3 protein has one entry. Among 20,000 to 25,000 distinct CDR3 sequences listed, 4.5% to 5% were seen once. The CDR3 totals 13 residues. The germline V gene encodes CDR1 SGHRS and CDR2 YFSETQ. Trimming removed 5 bases from V and 8 bases from J; junction bases left unmatched: 4. The chain employs TRBV5-1 and TRBJ2-1; 10 bases match TRBD2. The sequencing here drew on lung tumor tissue, taken at surgery. This sequence was found in a male donor with early-stage non-small cell lung cancer. The CDR3 nucleotides read TGCGCCAGCAGTTCCGGGACTAGCGATGAGCAGTTCTTC. Residues: CASSSGTSDEQFF.